Following are 6 T cell receptor beta chains from one sample sequenced in a study of regulatory T cells in long-lasting Graves disease. In building TCR beta libraries, iRepertoire HTBI primers were used together with Arm-PCR of CDR3 regions. A single record per CDR3 protein comes from TCRdb applying MiXCR to the multiplex PCR reads. Among 400,000 to 500,000 distinct CDR3 sequences listed, about 17% were seen once. Time point meaning: newly diagnosed GD, antithyroid drugs for less than 3 months. With RNA extracted from PBMCs as input, the TCR library was made. These same records also appear under a second study, on T cells in Graves' hyperthyroidism and ophthalmopathy.

This material consisted of peripheral blood mononuclear cells (PBMCs), taken at new diagnosis, from a patient treated with antithyroid drugs. Every receptor here comes from a young woman with Graves disease.

This chain uses TRBV20-1 with TRBJ1-2; 7 bases line up with TRBD1. With V trimmed by 6 bases and J by 4 bases, 8 bases remained unmatched. The CDR3 totals 13 residues. Per germline, CDR1 DFQATT and CDR2 SNEGSKA (reference sequence). DNA for the CDR3: TGCAGTGCCCGGGACAGCCGGGGCTATGGCTACACCTTC. Translated, it gives CSARDSRGYGYTF.

This clonotype was seen only a few times. The chain is built from TRBV19 and TRBJ2-7; TRBD2 is a possible D gene (5 bases). CDR1 is LNHDA, CDR2 SQIVND, per germline (reference sequence). This CDR3 has 15 residues. V was shortened by 9 bases and J by 6 bases, with 24 bases between the two germline ends. CDR3 protein: CASGLRGSGGIEQYF. Written as DNA, the CDR3 is TGTGCCAGCGGCCTTCGGGGAAGCGGCGGTATCGAGCAGTACTTC. The whole variable domain, remainder taken from reference TRBV19 and TRBJ2-7, is DGGITQSPKYLFRKEGQNVTLSCEQNLNHDAMYWYRQDPGQGLRLIYYSQIVNDFQKGDIAEGYSVSREKKESFPLTVTSAQKNPTAFYLCASGLRGSGGIEQYFGPGTRLTVT.

This clonotype was observed a handful of times. This likely comes from a read error, as the CDR3 has no conserved phenylalanine or tryptophan at its end. The rearrangement links TRBV15 to TRBJ2-5; TRBD2 agrees at 7 bases. The DNA end is more similar to TRBJ2-1, so the J call may be wrong. Germline lookup yields CDR1 LNHNV and CDR2 YYDKDF (reference sequence). The length of the CDR3 is 16 residues. The CDR3, as DNA: TGTGCCACCAGCAGAGATGAGTGGGAGGGCCTAGTTGAGCAGTTCCTC. The encoded protein is CATSRDEWEGLVEQFL.

CDR3 sequence: CSAGVPTGNEQFF. CDR3 DNA: TGCAGTGCTGGAGTCCCCACTGGCAATGAGCAGTTCTTC. The chain employs TRBV20-1 and TRBJ2-1; D gene uncertain. Trimming left V 5 bases short and J 6 bases short, with 14 bases between. CDR3 length equals 13 residues. Germline V CDR1 and CDR2: DFQATT, SNEGSKA (reference sequence).

This clonotype was found many times. The chain has TRBV7-2 and TRBJ2-3, with no clear D. Trimming left V 0 bases short and J 2 bases short, with 6 bases between. This CDR3 spans 14 amino acids. Germline assignment: CDR1 SGHTA and CDR2 FQGNSA. The DNA of the CDR3 is TGTGCCAGCAGCTTAGCTCTTCTCACAGATACGCAGTATTTT. This translates into CASSLALLTDTQYF.

In its sample, this clonotype was seen many times. V usage is TRBV5-1 and J usage is TRBJ2-1, with D tentatively TRBD2 (6 bases). V lost 0 bases and J 15 bases, leaving 25 bases between the germline ends. Germline V CDR1 and CDR2: SGHRS, YFSETQ. The CDR3 totals 16 residues. CDR3 loop: CASSLAPEGTPNGRFF. As DNA, the CDR3 is TGCGCCAGCAGCTTGGCCCCGGAGGGGACCCCAAATGGTCGGTTCTTC.